Listed here are 21 T cell receptor beta chains from one sample, sequenced in a study of radiotherapy plus CTLA-4 blockade in lung cancer. Clones were sequenced by immunoSEQ multiplex PCR, and TCRdb holds only the in-frame ones, with some missing. The table lists over 70,000 clones, approximately 83% of them singletons. This specimen was peripheral blood, taken from a patient treated with radiotherapy plus ipilimumab. The source is a human donor with non-small cell lung cancer who had a partial response to radiotherapy plus ipilimumab.

The chain couples TRBV19 to TRBJ1-5; D perhaps matches TRBD1 (6 bases). CDR1 and CDR2 (germline): LNHDA, SQIVND (reference sequence). The CDR3 totals 15 residues. Trimming took 0 bases from V and 5 from J, leaving 11 bases between them. CDR3: CASSIEGQGHQPQHF. DNA for the CDR3: TGTGCCAGTAGTATAGAAGGGCAGGGGCATCAGCCCCAGCATTTT.

V is TRBV10-2 and J is TRBJ2-3; 10 bases are a match to TRBD2. Germline V lookup: CDR1 WSHSY, CDR2 SAAADI. The length of the CDR3 is 16 residues. The V gene end was trimmed by 3 bases and the J gene end by 4 bases; junction bases not matched to a gene: 7. CDR3 residues: CASSDRPAGGSDTQYF. In DNA, the CDR3 is TGCGCCAGCAGTGACCGTCCAGCGGGAGGGTCAGATACGCAGTATTTT.

This rearrangement joins TRBV7-7 to TRBJ2-5; 8 bases align to TRBD2. The germline CDR1 and CDR2 sequences are SSHAT and FNYEAQ (reference sequence). This CDR3 spans 13 amino acids. The DNA for the CDR3 is TGTGCTACCAAATCGGGACTAGAAGAGACCCAGTACTTC. The encoded protein is CATKSGLEETQYF.

The V gene is TRBV5-1, the J gene TRBJ2-1; 9 bases align to TRBD1. The CDR3 is 16 residues long. V was pared by 1 base and J by 6 bases, with 8 bases of the junction left unmatched. Looked up from germline, CDR1 is SGHRS and CDR2 is YFSETQ. In DNA, the CDR3 is TGCGCCAGCAGCTTGAAGGACAGGGGTAGGGTCAATGAGCAGTTCTTC. Translating it yields CASSLKDRGRVNEQFF. The full variable domain, completed using reference TRBV5-1 and TRBJ2-1, is KAGVTQTPRYLIKTRGQQVTLSCSPISGHRSVSWYQQTPGQGLQFLFEYFSETQRNKGNFPGRFSGRQFSNSRSEMNVSTLELGDSALYLCASSLKDRGRVNEQFFGPGTRLTVL.

This clone was found once. The chain links TRBV9 to TRBJ1-1, with D unresolved. From germline, CDR1 is SGDLS and CDR2 YYNGEE. The CDR3 runs 13 residues. Trimming pared 0 bases from V and 3 bases from J, leaving 6 bases between. The CDR3 sequence is CASSVVQYTEAFF. The CDR3 coding sequence is TGTGCCAGCAGCGTAGTCCAGTACACTGAAGCTTTCTTT.

The sample holds many counts of this clone. The chain has TRBV10-3 and TRBJ1-2, with 7 bases matching TRBD1. CDR3 length equals 15 residues. Per the germline V gene, CDR1 is ENHRY and CDR2 is SYGVKD. Trimming took 0 bases from V and 4 from J; bases not matched to a gene: 5. The CDR3: CAISESNRGLYGYTF. CDR3 in DNA: TGTGCCATCAGTGAGTCGAACAGGGGTCTCTATGGCTACACCTTC.

This chain joins TRBV6-5 and TRBJ1-5; D may be TRBD1 (6 bases). V lost 6 bases, J lost 6 bases, and 15 bases lay in between. The length of the CDR3 is 14 residues. CDR1 MNHEY and CDR2 SVGAGI come from the germline V gene. This CDR3 is CASSHREVGQPQHF. CDR3 coding DNA: TGTGCCAGCAGCCACAGGGAAGTAGGTCAGCCCCAGCATTTT.

The rearrangement joins TRBV7-6 to TRBJ1-6, with a possible D match to TRBD1 (6 bases). CDR3 size: 14 residues. Germline V gene data show CDR1 as SGHVS and CDR2 as FNYEAQ. Trimming took off 3 bases at V and 8 bases at J, with 11 bases between the two ends. CDR3 loop: CASSLGTGHSPLHF. For the CDR3, the DNA is TGTGCCAGCAGCTTGGGTACAGGGCATTCACCCCTCCACTTT.

J is TRBJ2-7 and V is TRBV28; D possibly corresponds to TRBD1 (5 bases). The V gene's germline CDR1 is MDHEN and CDR2 SYDVKM. Trimming cost V 10 bases and J 2 bases, with 12 bases left between them. The CDR3 extends over 12 amino acids. This CDR3 reads CAISTVAYEQYF. The CDR3 nucleotides are TGTGCCATCTCGACAGTAGCCTACGAGCAGTACTTC.

The chain links TRBV5-1 to TRBJ1-1; D is unresolved. This CDR3 has 15 residues. Germline CDR1 SGHRS, CDR2 YFSETQ. V gave up 4 bases and J gave up 1 base, with 14 bases separating them. CDR3 loop: CASSPQGRGNTEAFF. In nucleotides, the CDR3 is TGCGCCAGCAGCCCACAAGGGAGAGGGAACACTGAAGCTTTCTTT.

This chain connects TRBV9 to TRBJ2-2, with a weak D call TRBD1 (6 bases). Trimming pared 4 bases from V and 1 base from J, leaving 14 bases between. The CDR3 covers 16 residues. Germline V CDR1 and CDR2: SGDLS, YYNGEE. The CDR3 protein is CASSPQGRMNTGELFF. CDR3 DNA: TGTGCCAGCAGCCCCCAGGGGCGAATGAACACCGGGGAGCTGTTTTTT.

The chain combines TRBV5-4 with TRBJ1-4; 8 bases fit TRBD1. This CDR3 comprises 16 residues. Germline lookup yields CDR1 SGHNT and CDR2 YYREEE (reference sequence). V trimming: 4 bases; J trimming: 5 bases; junction bases outside the gene matches: 10. CDR3 in amino acids: CASSRTGQGRNEKLFF. CDR3 sequence (DNA): TGTGCCAGCAGCCGGACAGGACAGGGTAGGAATGAAAAACTGTTTTTT.

The gene calls are TRBV4-3 and TRBJ1-5; no reliable D call. This CDR3 is 15 amino acids long. Germline V gene lookup returns CDR1 LGHNA and CDR2 YSLEER. Between the trimmed V and J ends, which lost 0 bases and 4 bases, there was a span of 10 bases. In DNA form, the CDR3 reads TGCGCCAGCAGCCAAGAGGAGGGTAATAATCAGCCCCAGCATTTT. It translates to CASSQEEGNNQPQHF.

This clone was picked up one time. The chain recombines TRBV30 with TRBJ2-3, with D unresolved. There are 12 residues in the CDR3. V was clipped by 5 bases and J by 6 bases, with 12 bases between them. Germline assignment: CDR1 GTSNPN and CDR2 SVGIG (reference sequence). CDR3 nucleotide sequence: TGTGCCTGGGCCGCGGCAGCCGATACGCAGTATTTT. Translation gives CAWAAAADTQYF.

The CDR3 is CASSFLGQGYQETQYF. For the CDR3, the DNA is TGCGCCAGCAGCTTCTTGGGACAGGGATACCAAGAGACCCAGTACTTC. This chain joins TRBV5-1 and TRBJ2-5; 9 nucleotides line up with TRBD1. This CDR3 comprises 16 residues. J gave up 0 bases and V 2 bases, and 5 bases lay outside the gene matches. The germline gives CDR1 SGHRS, CDR2 YFSETQ.

The J gene is TRBJ1-1, the V gene TRBV28, with D possibly matching TRBD1 (5 bases). Germline lookup yields CDR1 MDHEN and CDR2 SYDVKM. The CDR3 totals 15 residues. Trimming left V 8 bases short and J 0 bases short, with 16 bases between. CDR3 amino acids: CASGWAGNMNTEAFF. In DNA, the CDR3 is TGTGCCAGCGGGTGGGCAGGGAACATGAACACTGAAGCTTTCTTT.

The chain carries TRBV10-3 and TRBJ1-6, with unresolved D. Germline assignment: CDR1 ENHRY and CDR2 SYGVKD. V lost 3 bases, J lost 7 bases, and 13 bases lay in between. This CDR3 spans 15 amino acids. The CDR3 here is CAISEERQANSPLHF. Here the CDR3 DNA reads TGTGCCATCAGTGAAGAGAGACAAGCAAATTCACCCCTCCACTTT.

J is TRBJ1-2 and V is TRBV18; the match to TRBD1 covers 8 bases. Per the germline V gene, CDR1 is KGHSH and CDR2 is LQKENI. J gave up 8 bases and V 4 bases, and 3 bases lay outside the gene matches. The CDR3 covers 12 residues. The CDR3: CASSLGQGGYTF. The CDR3 region has the DNA TGTGCCAGCTCACTCGGACAGGGAGGCTACACCTTC.

V usage is TRBV23-1 and J usage is TRBJ1-5, with TRBD1 matching 8 bases. TRBV23-1 is an ORF, and what it does is uncertain. With 7 bases clipped from V and 5 bases from J, the junction kept 16 bases outside the gene matches. The CDR3 runs to 17 residues. The CDR3 here is CASNHIHYRGIYQPQHF. The CDR3 region has the DNA TGCGCCAGCAATCACATTCACTACAGGGGGATCTATCAGCCCCAGCATTTT.

This clone was observed a handful of times. The rearrangement uses TRBV7-9 and TRBJ1-1; unclear D gene. Trimming removed 5 bases at V and 7 bases at J, with 17 bases between. Germline V gene data show CDR1 as SEHNR and CDR2 as FQNEAQ (reference sequence). The CDR3 totals 14 residues. The CDR3 DNA reads as TGTGCCAGCAGCCAGGTCTCTTCTGGAGGTGAAGCTTTCTTT. As protein: CASSQVSSGGEAFF.

J is TRBJ2-1 and V is TRBV27, with TRBD2 identical over 8 bases. With 6 bases clipped from V and 4 bases from J, the junction kept 5 bases outside the gene matches. The V gene's germline CDR1 is MNHEY and CDR2 SMNVEV (reference sequence). The CDR3 runs 14 residues. DNA of the CDR3: TGTGCCAGCAGGACGGGGGGGGAATACAATGAGCAGTTCTTC. The encoded protein is CASRTGGEYNEQFF.